Listed here are 31 T cell receptor beta chains from one sample, sequenced in a study of T cell repertoires in cytomegalovirus infection. In TCRdb, the reads were re-called with MiXCR into one record per CDR3 protein. The sample contains about 490,000 distinct CDR3 sequences, approximately 10% of which appear only once. The sample taken for sequencing was PBMCs. These receptors all come from a human donor in good health (CMV status not recorded). Some clones in this sample may be carry-over from other donors' samples.

The sample holds many counts of this clonotype. CDR3 amino acids: CAISESEGSRGLGSGANVLTF. CDR3 DNA sequence: TGTGCCATCAGTGAGTCGGAAGGGTCCAGGGGGCTTGGGTCTGGGGCCAACGTCCTGACTTTC. The rearrangement joins TRBV10-3 to TRBJ2-6; the match to TRBD1 covers 8 bases. The junction had 14 bases not matched to a gene; V was cut back by 0 bases and J by 1 base. The CDR3 loop spans 21 amino acids. Germline V gene sequence: CDR1 ENHRY, CDR2 SYGVKD.

This clonotype has ten or more counts. The chain combines TRBV4-1 with TRBJ1-4; 8 positions match TRBD1. Per germline, CDR1 MGHRA and CDR2 YSYEKL. The CDR3 has 17 amino acids. V lost 4 bases, J lost 6 bases, and 13 bases stayed unmatched. The chain's CDR3 is CASSLGRFRGLDEKLFF. For the CDR3, the DNA is TGCGCCAGCAGCCTCGGACGATTCAGGGGGCTCGATGAAAAACTGTTTTTT.

This clonotype has just a few counts. V and J are TRBV19 and TRBJ1-5; D is uncertain. The ends were cut back, 5 bases at V and 3 bases at J, with 11 bases in the middle. The CDR3 is 14 residues long. Germline V gives CDR1 LNHDA, CDR2 SQIVND (reference sequence). In DNA form, the CDR3 reads TGTGCCAGTAGTCTCAGGAACTTCAATCAGCCCCAGCATTTT. It encodes CASSLRNFNQPQHF.

A few counts support this clonotype. The chain links TRBV20-1 to TRBJ2-1, with 7 bases matching TRBD1. The CDR3 is made up of 15 amino acids. Germline V gene lookup returns CDR1 DFQATT and CDR2 SNEGSKA (reference sequence). V lost 0 bases, J lost 1 base, and 3 bases stayed unmatched. CDR3 amino acids: CSAREQGLSYNEQFF. In DNA, the CDR3 is TGCAGTGCTAGAGAACAGGGGCTATCCTACAATGAGCAGTTCTTC.

This clonotype was detected ten times or more. J is TRBJ1-1 and V is TRBV5-1; 8 nucleotides align to TRBD1. The J segment lost 3 bases and the V segment lost 2 bases, leaving 6 bases of the junction unmatched. In germline, CDR1 is SGHRS, CDR2 YFSETQ. The CDR3 consists of 15 residues. As DNA, the CDR3 is TGCGCCAGCAGCTTAGGACAGGGCGGGTACACTGAAGCTTTCTTT. Translation: CASSLGQGGYTEAFF.

The table lists this clonotype with many counts. The chain joins TRBV29-1 to TRBJ2-5, with D uncertain. Germline CDR1 is SQVTM and CDR2 is ANQGSEA. V was trimmed by 5 bases and J by 2 bases, leaving 6 bases between them. The CDR3 consists of 11 residues. In DNA form, the CDR3 reads TGCAGCGTTCGGCAGCAAGAGACCCAGTACTTC. Amino acids: CSVRQQETQYF.

This clonotype appeared many times. The V call is TRBV11-2, the J call TRBJ2-3, with TRBD1 matching over 7 bases. V lost 4 bases to trimming and J lost 2 bases; unmatched junction nucleotides: 9. The germline V gene encodes CDR1 SGHAT and CDR2 FQNNGV. The CDR3 sequence is 16 residues long. CDR3 nucleotide sequence: TGTGCCAGCAGCTACTCGTTAGGGGGCCTCACAGATACGCAGTATTTT. Encoded protein: CASSYSLGGLTDTQYF.

This clonotype was counted at least ten times. CDR3 in amino acids: CASSGQGRGTEAFF. CDR3 nucleotide sequence: TGTGCCAGCAGTGGACAGGGTAGGGGAACTGAAGCTTTCTTT. The V gene is TRBV27, the J gene TRBJ1-1; TRBD1 matches 8 bases. Germline values: CDR1 MNHEY, CDR2 SMNVEV (reference sequence). CDR3 length: 14 amino acids. With 5 bases clipped from V and 5 bases from J, the junction kept 7 bases outside the gene matches.

This clonotype has just a few counts. CDR3 nucleotides: TGTGCCAGCAGCTTAGACCTGGGACAGGGGGCCTACGAGCAGTACTTC. Protein sequence: CASSLDLGQGAYEQYF. The rearrangement joins TRBV7-9 to TRBJ2-7, with TRBD1 matching over 11 bases. The CDR3 has 16 amino acids. J lost 2 bases, V lost 1 base, and 4 bases had no gene match. Germline CDR1 SEHNR, CDR2 FQNEAQ (reference sequence).

This chain joins TRBV6-6 and TRBJ2-7, with 13 bases fitting TRBD2. With 5 bases clipped from V and 5 bases from J, the junction kept 3 bases outside the gene matches. Per germline, CDR1 MNHNY and CDR2 SVGAGI (reference sequence). This CDR3 has 14 amino acids. CDR3 region: CASSETSGRNEQYF. CDR3 DNA: TGTGCCAGCAGTGAGACTAGCGGGAGGAACGAGCAGTACTTC.

This clonotype has only a few counts. The V call is TRBV10-3, the J call TRBJ1-4; the match to TRBD1 covers 7 bases. CDR3 size: 15 residues. From germline, CDR1 is ENHRY and CDR2 SYGVKD. V lost 0 bases and J lost 8; bases outside the gene matches: 6. The CDR3 DNA reads as TGTGCCATCAGTGAGTCGACAGGGAGGAAAGAAAAACTGTTTTTT. It encodes CAISESTGRKEKLFF.

This clonotype was seen ten or more times. V and J are TRBV7-2 and TRBJ2-7, with 7 bases that match TRBD1. V gave up 5 bases and J gave up 3 bases; unmatched junction bases: 10. Per the germline V gene, CDR1 is SGHTA and CDR2 is FQGNSA. The CDR3 has 15 residues. In DNA form, the CDR3 reads TGTGCCAGCAGCGCCCGGGACAGAACGCTCTACGAGCAGTACTTC. Its protein product is CASSARDRTLYEQYF.

This clonotype was picked up many times. The chain links TRBV6-1 to TRBJ2-7; 9 positions match TRBD2. From germline, CDR1 is MNHNS and CDR2 SASEGT. After removal of 8 bases from V and 1 base from J, the junction contained 3 bases not matched to a gene. This CDR3 is built from 13 residues. The CDR3 region has the DNA TGTGCCAGCCAGCGGGAGGTGTCCTACGAGCAGTACTTC. Residues: CASQREVSYEQYF.

This clonotype was detected ten times or more. The chain combines TRBV7-8 with TRBJ1-3; weak D call: TRBD1 (5 bases). Germline CDR1 is SGHVS and CDR2 is FQNEAQ. This CDR3 region has 15 residues. The ends were cut back, 3 bases at V and 4 bases at J, with 13 bases in the middle. The CDR3 reads CASSFRGSLGNTIYF. The DNA for the CDR3 is TGTGCCAGCAGCTTCCGGGGCAGCTTAGGAAACACCATATATTTT.

The chain's CDR3 is CSVDSGRAGETQYF. CDR3 sequence (DNA): TGCAGCGTTGACAGCGGGAGGGCCGGAGAGACCCAGTACTTC. This chain joins TRBV29-1 and TRBJ2-5, with 10 bases that match TRBD2. This CDR3 is 14 amino acids long. J gave up 4 bases and V 3 bases, and 5 bases lay outside the gene matches. From germline, CDR1 is SQVTM and CDR2 ANQGSEA.

In this sample, this clonotype turned up many times. This chain connects TRBV20-1 to TRBJ2-1, with a possible D match to TRBD2 (6 bases). Germline CDR1 and CDR2: DFQATT and SNEGSKA (reference sequence). V lost 1 base, J lost 0 bases, and 10 bases lay in between. This CDR3 contains 15 residues. This chain's CDR3 is CSARADSGSYNEQFF. CDR3 sequence (DNA): TGCAGTGCTAGAGCGGATAGCGGCTCCTACAATGAGCAGTTCTTC.

This clonotype was found many times. The chain carries TRBV13 and TRBJ1-4; TRBD1 is a possible D gene (5 bases). The V and J ends lost 5 bases and 6 bases respectively, with 19 bases between them. The CDR3 runs 16 residues. The germline V gene has CDR1 PRHDT and CDR2 FYEKMQ (reference sequence). DNA for the CDR3: TGTGCCAGCAGCCCCCGAAATCGAGGGGAGGATGAAAAACTGTTTTTT. Translation gives CASSPRNRGEDEKLFF.

This chain connects TRBV29-1 to TRBJ1-1; the D gene is possibly TRBD1 (5 bases). Germline V gene sequence: CDR1 SQVTM, CDR2 ANQGSEA. Between the trimmed V and J ends, which lost 0 bases and 4 bases, there was a span of 18 bases. This CDR3 has 16 amino acids. CDR3 in amino acids: CSVEDAGGGDFTEAFF. The CDR3, as DNA: TGCAGCGTTGAAGATGCGGGGGGGGGGGATTTCACTGAAGCTTTCTTT. Full variable domain (outside the CDR3, taken from reference TRBV29-1 and TRBJ1-1): SAVISQKPSRDICQRGTSLTIQCQVDSQVTMMFWYRQQPGQSLTLIATANQGSEATYESGFVIDKFPISRPNLTFSTLTVSNMSPEDSSIYLCSVEDAGGGDFTEAFFGQGTRLTVV.

As to this clonotype: Given a much more abundant clone one base away, this may be a read error. The chain is built from TRBV20-1 and TRBJ2-7, with TRBD2 matching over 11 bases. Germline CDR1 reads DFQATT; CDR2 reads SNEGSKA (reference sequence). The CDR3 has 15 amino acids. The V gene end was trimmed by 6 bases and the J gene end by 5 bases; junction bases not matched to a gene: 12. CDR3 sequence: CSASGGLAESHEQYF. The CDR3 bases are TGCAGTGCCTCCGGGGGACTAGCGGAGTCCCACGAGCAGTACTTC.

In this sample, this clonotype turned up many times. The chain joins TRBV12-3 or TRBV12-4 to TRBJ1-1; D remains ambiguous. V shed 6 bases and J shed 1 base, with 15 bases lying between them. The CDR3 sequence is 15 residues long. This CDR3 is CASSPVGRANTEAFF. In DNA form, the CDR3 reads TGTGCCAGCAGCCCGGTGGGGAGGGCGAACACTGAAGCTTTCTTT.

This clonotype was found many times. This chain uses TRBV7-8 with TRBJ1-3; no firm D call. Trimming removed 5 bases at V and 0 bases at J, with 20 bases between. Germline-derived CDR1 and CDR2 are SGHVS and FQNEAQ. The CDR3 totals 18 residues. CDR3 nucleotide sequence: TGTGCCAGCAGCGGACCCCGGGGAGGGCATTTCTCTGGAAACACCATATATTTT. Amino acid sequence: CASSGPRGGHFSGNTIYF.

In this sample, this clonotype turned up many times. V gene TRBV4-1 combines with J gene TRBJ2-3, with TRBD2 identical over 7 bases. CDR1 is MGHRA, CDR2 YSYEKL, per germline. The V segment lost 4 bases and the J segment 6 bases; nucleotides outside the gene matches: 13. The CDR3 loop spans 16 amino acids. CDR3 sequence: CASSPSVAGPKDTQYF. CDR3 DNA: TGCGCCAGCAGCCCTTCAGTAGCGGGCCCTAAGGATACGCAGTATTTT.

This clonotype was picked up many times. The CDR3 region has the DNA TGCGCCAGCGCAGGAGAAAACCGTAACTATGGCTACACCTTC. Encoded protein: CASAGENRNYGYTF. This rearrangement joins TRBV5-1 to TRBJ1-2, with D unresolved. Germline values: CDR1 SGHRS, CDR2 YFSETQ. CDR3 length equals 14 residues. V dropped 7 bases and J dropped 1 base, with 14 bases sitting between them. Based on the CDR3 plus reference TRBV5-1 and TRBJ1-2, the full variable domain is KAGVTQTPRYLIKTRGQQVTLSCSPISGHRSVSWYQQTPGQGLQFLFEYFSETQRNKGNFPGRFSGRQFSNSRSEMNVSTLELGDSALYLCASAGENRNYGYTFGSGTRLTVV.

There are many counts of this clonotype. The V and J genes are TRBV11-2 and TRBJ2-5, with no clear D. V gave up 0 bases and J gave up 1 base, with 3 bases separating them. The CDR3 is 13 amino acids. Germline V gene lookup returns CDR1 SGHAT and CDR2 FQNNGV. The CDR3 bases are TGTGCCAGCAGCTTAGACACCCAAGAGACCCAGTACTTC. As protein: CASSLDTQETQYF.

This clonotype was seen repeatedly, ten times or more. V is TRBV7-9 and J is TRBJ2-5; TRBD1 or TRBD2 may be the D gene (5 bases each). V lost 4 bases to trimming and J lost 7 bases, with 22 bases between them. This CDR3 has 16 amino acids. The V gene's germline CDR1 is SEHNR and CDR2 FQNEAQ (reference sequence). As DNA, the CDR3 is TGTGCCAGCAGCTCGACCGGGACCTCGAATGGTCGGACCCAGTACTTC. Its translation: CASSSTGTSNGRTQYF.

The chain is built from TRBV20-1 and TRBJ1-1; D remains unclear. Germline V gene sequence: CDR1 DFQATT, CDR2 SNEGSKA (reference sequence). Trimming stripped 0 bases from V and 3 bases from J, with 8 bases between. There are 13 residues in the CDR3. CDR3 sequence: CSARDPADTEAFF. The DNA of the CDR3 is TGCAGTGCTAGAGATCCCGCCGACACTGAAGCTTTCTTT.

This clonotype was seen ten or more times. The genes are TRBV5-5 and TRBJ2-7, with D perhaps matching TRBD1 (6 bases). The germline V gene encodes CDR1 SGHKS and CDR2 YYEKEE (reference sequence). The V gene lost 2 bases and the J gene lost 4 bases, with 10 bases spanning the gap. The CDR3 has 13 amino acids. As DNA, the CDR3 is TGTGCCAGCAGCTTACAAGGGGGTTACGAGCAGTACTTC. The encoded protein is CASSLQGGYEQYF.

This clonotype was observed many times. The chain uses TRBV28 and TRBJ2-1; 10 positions agree with TRBD2. Losses at the gene ends were 8 bases for V and 8 bases for J; bases not matched to a gene: 18. Germline loops: CDR1 MDHEN, CDR2 SYDVKM. The CDR3 runs 17 residues. Here the CDR3 DNA reads TGTGCCAGCCTAGATCCTTCTAGCGGGAGTTTAAAGGATGAGCAGTTCTTC. Translated, it gives CASLDPSSGSLKDEQFF.

This clonotype was detected ten times or more. This sequence joins TRBV7-2 and TRBJ2-7; 11 nucleotides match TRBD2. Per germline, CDR1 SGHTA and CDR2 FQGNSA. The CDR3 runs to 18 residues. V was clipped by 5 bases and J by 3 bases; unmatched bases: 15. The CDR3 loop is CASSPRGGLAVRDYEQYF. Here the CDR3 DNA reads TGTGCCAGCAGCCCGCGAGGGGGACTAGCGGTTCGCGACTACGAGCAGTACTTC.

The chain is built from TRBV18 and TRBJ2-7, with a weak D call TRBD1 (5 bases). The CDR3 consists of 14 residues. From germline, CDR1 is KGHSH and CDR2 LQKENI. V lost 6 bases and J lost 4, with 16 bases in between. CDR3 DNA sequence: TGTGCCAGCTCCTGGACAAGCGAGAAATACGAGCAGTACTTC. Residues: CASSWTSEKYEQYF.

This sequence joins TRBV29-1 and TRBJ2-1; the match to TRBD2 covers 10 bases. The CDR3 covers 12 residues. V gave up 7 bases and J gave up 8 bases; unmatched junction bases: 5. Germline assignment: CDR1 SQVTM and CDR2 ANQGSEA. CDR3 in amino acids: CSGLAGEDEQFF. DNA for the CDR3: TGCAGCGGGCTAGCGGGAGAAGATGAGCAGTTCTTC.